A single sample is the source of the 7 T cell receptor beta chains below, sequenced in a study of blood T cell repertoires in COVID-19. The assay was immunoSEQ multiplex PCR, and TCRdb's table has in-frame clones only and misses some. The sample holds approximately 180,000 clones; over 70% are singletons and the top ten take 7%. Input material: peripheral blood. The receptors derive from a woman in her thirties or forties with COVID-19, enrolled during active disease.

V gene TRBV7-9 combines with J gene TRBJ2-5; 7 bases fit TRBD2. Germline lookup yields CDR1 SEHNR and CDR2 FQNEAQ (reference sequence). This CDR3 is 16 amino acids long. Trimming removed 8 bases from V and 1 base from J; junction bases left unmatched: 13. The CDR3: CASADWPSGGQETQYF. CDR3 DNA: TGTGCCAGCGCCGATTGGCCTAGCGGAGGCCAAGAGACCCAGTACTTC.

This clone was picked up one time. J is TRBJ2-7 and V is TRBV11-2; 7 nucleotides line up with TRBD1. After removal of 6 bases from V and 6 bases from J, the junction contained 14 bases not matched to a gene. The CDR3 length is 15 residues. Germline lookup yields CDR1 SGHAT and CDR2 FQNNGV. The CDR3 DNA reads as TGTGCCAGCAGTCGTGATCGGGACAGAACGGCCGAGCAGTACTTC. Protein sequence: CASSRDRDRTAEQYF.

This clone has just a few counts. The V gene is TRBV3-1 (or the pseudogene TRBV3-2), the J gene TRBJ1-1; D is uncertain. With 1 base removed from V and 7 bases from J, the gap between germline ends came to 10 bases. Germline V lookup: CDR1 LGHDT, CDR2 YNNKEL (reference sequence). The CDR3 extends over 13 amino acids. The CDR3 nucleotides are TGTGCCAGCAGCCAAGGCAGTCCAGTTGAAGCTTTCTTT. It translates to CASSQGSPVEAFF.

J is TRBJ1-1 and V is TRBV11-1; D is unresolved. The CDR3 length is 16 residues. The V and J ends lost 1 base and 3 bases respectively, with 15 bases between them. From germline, CDR1 is SGHAT and CDR2 FQDESV (reference sequence). The CDR3 loop reads CASSLVPPKRDTEAFF. As DNA, the CDR3 is TGTGCCAGCAGCTTAGTTCCGCCTAAACGGGACACTGAAGCTTTCTTT.

This clone was counted between two and nine times. Other nucleotide sequences from this sample produce the same CDR3. The chain has TRBV3-1 (or the pseudogene TRBV3-2) and TRBJ2-1; 13 bases are a match to TRBD2. Germline V lookup: CDR1 LGHDT, CDR2 YNNKEL (reference sequence). V shed 6 bases and J 4 bases; nucleotides not matched to a gene: 3. CDR3 size: 15 residues. CDR3 in amino acids: CASRGTSGDYNEQFF. In nucleotides, the CDR3 is TGTGCCAGCAGGGGGACTAGCGGGGATTACAATGAGCAGTTCTTC.

The chain couples TRBV5-1 to TRBJ2-1; D is uncertain. CDR1 is SGHRS, CDR2 YFSETQ, per germline. The CDR3 is made up of 13 amino acids. V was trimmed by 0 bases and J by 7 bases, leaving 8 bases between them. CDR3 region: CASSLGALNEQFF. The CDR3 bases are TGCGCCAGCAGCTTGGGAGCTTTGAATGAGCAGTTCTTC.

This rearrangement joins TRBV5-4 to TRBJ2-5; possible D gene TRBD1, 5 bases. Deletions cut 2 bases from V and 3 bases from J, with 11 bases between. The germline V gene encodes CDR1 SGHNT and CDR2 YYREEE (reference sequence). The CDR3 is 14 residues long. The CDR3 reads CASSFSRTKETQYF. The CDR3, as DNA: TGTGCCAGCAGCTTTTCTAGGACAAAAGAGACCCAGTACTTC.